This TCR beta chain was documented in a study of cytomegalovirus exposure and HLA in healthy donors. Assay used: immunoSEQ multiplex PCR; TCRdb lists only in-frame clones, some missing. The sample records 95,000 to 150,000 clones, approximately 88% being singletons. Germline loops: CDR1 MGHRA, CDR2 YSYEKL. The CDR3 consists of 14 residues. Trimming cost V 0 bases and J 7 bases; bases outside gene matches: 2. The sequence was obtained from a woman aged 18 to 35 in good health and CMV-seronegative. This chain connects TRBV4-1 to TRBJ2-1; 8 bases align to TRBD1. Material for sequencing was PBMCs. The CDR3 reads CASSQDTGGNEQFF. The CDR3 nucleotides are TGCGCCAGCAGCCAAGATACAGGGGGAAATGAGCAGTTCTTC.